The text below deals with one TCR beta chain. In the authors' workflow: Reference gene primers were amplified, and this amplification served to estimate nucleated cell counts. The repertoire was sequenced with immunoSEQ multiplex PCR; TCRdb's copy has only in-frame clones and lacks some. The V and J calls and the clone size are those of that table, but D and trimming were determined from the DNA. The sample records some 57,000 clones, approximately 86% being singletons. This sample was included in a study of blood T cell repertoires in COVID-19. About the study: The United States, Italy and Spain were the sources of the acute and convalescent COVID-19 samples. T cells, B-cell-depleted T cells, or PBMCs supplied cDNA or gDNA.

CDR3 length: 16 amino acids. Trimming shortened V by 2 bases and J by 4 bases, and 18 bases separated the two germline ends. CDR1 and CDR2 from the germline V gene are SGHAT and FQNNGV. The chain joins TRBV11-2 to TRBJ2-7, with D hard to call. The clonotype was recovered from a man between 65 and 85 years old with acute or convalescent COVID-19. The specimen was peripheral blood. The CDR3 sequence is CASSLLPNLLIYEQYF. The CDR3 nucleotides read TGTGCCAGCAGCTTACTTCCTAACCTTTTGATTTACGAGCAGTACTTC.